The following is a T cell receptor (beta chain) sequence with its context. The protocol was immunoSEQ multiplex PCR, while the TCRdb copy is restricted to in-frame clones and leaves out a portion. The sample lists some 80,000 clones, around 94% occurring once. This sample was included in a study of control samples from healthy donors and cancer patients. Germline V CDR1 and CDR2: SEHNR, FQNEAQ (reference sequence). The CDR3 consists of 12 residues. Trimming took 4 bases from V and 8 from J, leaving 11 bases between them. The specimen was blood. This TCR was recovered from a woman in her sixties or seventies in good health. V usage is TRBV7-9 and J usage is TRBJ1-1; D is ambiguous. This CDR3 is CASSSGRYEAFF. Here the CDR3 DNA reads TGTGCCAGCAGCTCCGGACGGTACGAAGCTTTCTTT. The full variable domain, rest sourced from reference TRBV7-9 and TRBJ1-1, is DTGVSQNPRHKITKRGQNVTFRCDPISEHNRLYWYRQTLGQGPEFLTYFQNEAQLEKSRLLSDRFSAERPKGSFSTLEIQRTEQGDSAMYLCASSSGRYEAFFGQGTRLTVV.